The 27 T cell receptor beta chains below all came from one sample that was sequenced in a study of T cells after yellow fever vaccination. TCRdb used MiXCR to reprocess the 5' RACE reads, holding one entry per CDR3 protein. Of hundreds of thousands of distinct CDR3 sequences listed, roughly 12% were seen once; the top ten hold more than 12%. The material was PBMCs, obtained on the day of the yellow fever booster vaccination. The receptors were sampled from a man in his thirties or forties who received the YFV17D yellow fever vaccine.

This clonotype was observed a handful of times. The V gene is TRBV5-1, the J gene TRBJ2-1; D may correspond to TRBD1 or TRBD2 (5 bases each). Deletions cut 0 bases from V and 1 base from J, with 14 bases between. Germline loops: CDR1 SGHRS, CDR2 YFSETQ. This CDR3 has 17 residues. CDR3 DNA: TGCGCCAGCAGCTTGGCTGGGGGAGCTACATCCTACAATGAGCAGTTCTTC. Its translation is CASSLAGGATSYNEQFF.

J is TRBJ2-7 and V is TRBV20-1; 12 bases line up with TRBD1. Germline assignment: CDR1 DFQATT and CDR2 SNEGSKA (reference sequence). The CDR3 length is 14 residues. After removal of 6 bases from V and 5 bases from J, the junction contained 8 bases not matched to a gene. Written as DNA, the CDR3 is TGCAGTGCCAAACTGGGACAGGGGGCTGACGAGCAGTACTTC. Amino acids: CSAKLGQGADEQYF.

This clonotype was counted only a few times. This chain joins TRBV28 and TRBJ1-6; tentative D call: TRBD1 (5 bases). This CDR3 is 21 amino acids long. V lost 6 bases, J lost 9 bases, and 36 bases lay in between. CDR1 is MDHEN and CDR2 is SYDVKM in the germline V gene. The CDR3 is CASRPTRWQGLIVGSTSPLHF. The CDR3 nucleotides read TGTGCCAGCAGGCCCACCCGCTGGCAGGGTTTAATCGTTGGGAGTACTTCACCCCTCCACTTT.

This clonotype has more than one count but fewer than ten. This sequence joins TRBV19 and TRBJ2-5; D remains ambiguous. CDR1 and CDR2 from the germline V gene are LNHDA and SQIVND (reference sequence). This CDR3 comprises 13 residues. Deletions cut 4 bases from V and 4 bases from J, with 10 bases between. The CDR3 nucleotides read TGTGCCAGTAGTACGCAATATCGAGAGACCCAGTACTTC. This codes for CASSTQYRETQYF. Drawing the rest from reference TRBV19 and TRBJ2-5, the complete variable domain is DGGITQSPKYLFRKEGQNVTLSCEQNLNHDAMYWYRQDPGQGLRLIYYSQIVNDFQKGDIAEGYSVSREKKESFPLTVTSAQKNPTAFYLCASSTQYRETQYFGPGTRLLVL.

J is TRBJ2-5 and V is TRBV20-1; D possibly corresponds to TRBD2 (6 bases). This CDR3 has 14 amino acids. The germline gives CDR1 DFQATT, CDR2 SNEGSKA (reference sequence). V was pared by 2 bases and J by 4 bases, with 14 bases between. CDR3 region: CSARLAGPRETQYF. The CDR3 DNA sequence: TGCAGTGCTAGACTGGCGGGACCCAGAGAGACCCAGTACTTC.

This clonotype was observed many times. The chain has TRBV6-5 and TRBJ2-3; no clear D gene. Trimming removed 2 bases from V and 1 base from J, with 4 bases in between. Germline CDR1 reads MNHEY; CDR2 reads SVGAGI. The length of the CDR3 is 13 residues. The CDR3 loop reads CASSYPGTDTQYF. In DNA, the CDR3 is TGTGCCAGCAGTTACCCGGGCACAGATACGCAGTATTTT.

The rearrangement uses TRBV7-2 and TRBJ2-3; unclear D gene. Trimming pared 2 bases from V and 5 bases from J, leaving 11 bases between. Per the germline V gene, CDR1 is SGHTA and CDR2 is FQGNSA. The CDR3 extends over 14 amino acids. The CDR3: CASSLLWLLDTQYF. The CDR3 DNA sequence: TGTGCCAGCAGCTTACTTTGGTTGTTAGATACGCAGTATTTT.

This clonotype appeared once. The J gene is TRBJ2-7, the V gene TRBV11-2; D is unclear. This CDR3 is 14 amino acids long. Germline CDR1 SGHAT, CDR2 FQNNGV. The V end lost 0 bases, the J end lost 2 bases, and 8 bases lay between the germline ends. As DNA, the CDR3 is TGTGCCAGCAGCTTAGAAACCATAACCTACGAGCAGTACTTC. Translated: CASSLETITYEQYF.

The chain has TRBV6-6 and TRBJ2-7; no clear D gene. Germline values: CDR1 MNHNY, CDR2 SVGAGI (reference sequence). V was shortened by 7 bases and J by 7 bases, with 8 bases between the two germline ends. The CDR3 runs 10 residues. CDR3 nucleotide sequence: TGTGCCAGCAAGGGTGAAGAGCAGTACTTC. Its translation is CASKGEEQYF.

V is TRBV20-1 and J is TRBJ1-5, with D possibly being TRBD1 (5 bases). The CDR3 length is 14 residues. V lost 1 base and J 5 bases, leaving 12 bases between the germline ends. CDR1 and CDR2 from the germline V gene are DFQATT and SNEGSKA (reference sequence). The CDR3 DNA is TGCAGTGCTAGAGTGGAAGGGGCCGATCAGCCCCAGCATTTT. It specifies CSARVEGADQPQHF.

In DNA, the CDR3 is TGTGCCAGCTCACCCAAAGTCGATCGCGGCTACACCTTC. It translates to CASSPKVDRGYTF. This chain connects TRBV18 to TRBJ1-2, with D hard to call. The CDR3 covers 13 residues. The germline V and J ends were trimmed by 3 bases and 8 bases, with 13 bases remaining between them. CDR1 is KGHSH, CDR2 LQKENI, per germline.

This rearrangement joins TRBV20-1 to TRBJ2-5, with a tentative D call TRBD2 (6 bases). The V end lost 6 bases, the J end lost 0 bases, and 17 bases lay between the germline ends. Germline V lookup: CDR1 DFQATT, CDR2 SNEGSKA (reference sequence). The CDR3 spans 15 residues. The CDR3 loop reads CSASRGAGHQETQYF. CDR3 DNA sequence: TGCAGTGCCTCGAGAGGGGCGGGGCACCAAGAGACCCAGTACTTC.

The chain recombines TRBV12-3 or TRBV12-4 with TRBJ2-1; 7 positions agree with TRBD2. J was trimmed by 6 bases and V by 4 bases; bases with no gene match: 12. CDR3 length equals 16 residues. The chain's CDR3 is CASSSGLGPTGNEQFF. In DNA, the CDR3 is TGTGCCAGCAGTTCCGGACTAGGACCGACTGGCAATGAGCAGTTCTTC.

The table lists this clonotype with a few counts. This chain uses TRBV6-1 with TRBJ2-7, with a tentative D call TRBD2 (6 bases). The CDR3 spans 14 residues. Germline CDR1 MNHNS, CDR2 SASEGT. The V and J ends lost 5 bases and 5 bases respectively, with 16 bases between them. The CDR3 spells CASSRSGAENEQYF. The CDR3 DNA follows: TGTGCCAGCAGTAGATCGGGAGCGGAGAACGAGCAGTACTTC.

The V gene is TRBV20-1, the J gene TRBJ1-5; D not resolved. Germline V gives CDR1 DFQATT, CDR2 SNEGSKA (reference sequence). Trimming took 5 bases from V and 0 from J, leaving 11 bases between them. The CDR3 spans 14 residues. CDR3 nucleotide sequence: TGCAGTGCTGACGACGGACTTAGCAATCAGCCCCAGCATTTT. It translates to CSADDGLSNQPQHF.

CDR3 loop: CASTTIPGGEVLYF. CDR3 nucleotides: TGTGCCAGCACCACAATACCGGGGGGTGAGGTGCTGTACTTC. V is TRBV7-9 and J is TRBJ2-7; 7 bases fit TRBD2. Germline V CDR1 and CDR2: SEHNR, FQNEAQ (reference sequence). There are 14 residues in the CDR3. Trimming at V came to 7 bases and at J to 12 bases, leaving 18 bases not matched to a gene.

This chain connects TRBV30 to TRBJ2-1; 10 positions agree with TRBD2. The CDR3 sequence is 13 residues long. The germline gives CDR1 GTSNPN, CDR2 SVGIG (reference sequence). V gave up 2 bases and J gave up 11 bases; unmatched junction bases: 6. The CDR3 DNA follows: TGTGCCTGGAGTCTAGGACTAGCGGAAAAGCAGTTCTTC. Amino acids: CAWSLGLAEKQFF.

The rearrangement uses TRBV7-2 and TRBJ1-5; D unresolved. With 1 base removed from V and 9 bases from J, the gap between germline ends came to 10 bases. Germline CDR1 is SGHTA and CDR2 is FQGNSA. The CDR3 is 13 residues long. CDR3 in DNA: TGTGCCAGCAGCTTAGTACAGCTGCGGCCCCAGCATTTT. This gives the protein CASSLVQLRPQHF.

This clonotype was observed a few times. The chain recombines TRBV7-2 with TRBJ2-7; 10 nucleotides agree with TRBD2. Germline V gives CDR1 SGHTA, CDR2 FQGNSA. The CDR3 is 14 residues long. The V and J ends lost 4 bases and 6 bases, in that order; junction bases with no gene match: 6. CDR3 sequence reads: CASSSFSGRSEQYF. CDR3 in DNA: TGTGCCAGCAGCTCCTTTAGCGGGAGGAGCGAGCAGTACTTC.

J is TRBJ1-4 and V is TRBV15, with D perhaps matching TRBD1 (5 bases). Germline loops: CDR1 LNHNV, CDR2 YYDKDF (reference sequence). There are 16 residues in the CDR3. V lost 8 bases and J 8 bases, leaving 24 bases between the germline ends. The CDR3 bases are TGTGCCACCCCCCCCCGTGGGGGACCGGGTGGCGAAAAACTGTTTTTT. Protein product: CATPPRGGPGGEKLFF.

This clonotype was detected only once. The rearrangement joins TRBV7-2 to TRBJ2-1; 13 nucleotides agree with TRBD2. Germline-derived CDR1 and CDR2 are SGHTA and FQGNSA. The CDR3 extends over 16 amino acids. Trimming took 1 base from V and 5 from J; bases not matched to a gene: 2. CDR3 loop: CASSLEGLAGNNEQFF. In nucleotides, the CDR3 is TGTGCCAGCAGCTTAGAGGGACTAGCGGGAAACAATGAGCAGTTCTTC.

The gene calls are TRBV23-1 and TRBJ2-7; weak D call: TRBD2 (6 bases). TRBV23-1 belongs to the ORF category, with a function that is uncertain. This CDR3 has 15 amino acids. V gave up 5 bases and J gave up 5 bases, with 19 bases separating them. CDR3 DNA: TGCGCCAGCAGTAGGTGCGGGACCGCACGGGACGAGCAGTACTTC. It translates to CASSRCGTARDEQYF.

This clonotype was seen ten or more times. The rearrangement uses TRBV7-2 and TRBJ2-7; D not resolved. V lost 6 bases, J lost 4 bases, and 10 bases lay in between. Germline CDR1 and CDR2: SGHTA and FQGNSA. The CDR3 runs 12 residues. CDR3 DNA sequence: TGTGCCAGCAGTCATGACAAGTACGAGCAGTACTTC. As protein: CASSHDKYEQYF.

In its sample, this clonotype was seen a few times. This rearrangement joins TRBV20-1 to TRBJ2-5; 7 bases line up with TRBD1. V gave up 1 base and J gave up 2 bases; unmatched junction bases: 4. Germline values: CDR1 DFQATT, CDR2 SNEGSKA (reference sequence). The CDR3 totals 14 residues. The CDR3 reads CSARADRQQETQYF. CDR3 in DNA: TGCAGTGCTAGAGCGGACAGGCAGCAAGAGACCCAGTACTTC.

This clonotype was picked up a small number of times. The rearrangement links TRBV7-3 to TRBJ1-1, with D perhaps matching TRBD1 (6 bases). In germline, CDR1 is SGHTA, CDR2 FQGTGA. The CDR3 totals 15 residues. V was pared by 5 bases and J by 1 base, with 14 bases between. CDR3 bases: TGTGCCAGCAGCCGTTCCGGGGGGCCGAACACTGAAGCTTTCTTT. Protein sequence: CASSRSGGPNTEAFF.

This clonotype occurred a few times. The chain combines TRBV6-1 with TRBJ2-2, with 9 bases lining up with TRBD2. Germline values: CDR1 MNHNS, CDR2 SASEGT. There are 16 residues in the CDR3. J gave up 6 bases and V 6 bases, and 11 bases lay outside the gene matches. CDR3 sequence (DNA): TGTGCCAGCAGGCGCAGGATAGCGGGAGATGCCGGGGAGCTGTTTTTT. Protein: CASRRRIAGDAGELFF.

This clonotype was counted between two and nine times. The rearrangement uses TRBV9 and TRBJ1-1, with D hard to call. V gave up 5 bases and J gave up 0 bases, with 14 bases separating them. Germline values: CDR1 SGDLS, CDR2 YYNGEE. The CDR3 runs 15 residues. CDR3 loop: CASRAAGSVNTEAFF. As DNA, the CDR3 is TGTGCCAGCAGAGCGGCTGGGAGTGTGAACACTGAAGCTTTCTTT.